This passage covers 9 T cell receptor beta chains from one sample sequenced in a study of cytomegalovirus exposure and HLA in healthy donors. PCR was performed using 60 Vbeta and 13 Jbeta primers. Assay: immunoSEQ multiplex PCR; the TCRdb copy retains only in-frame clones and omits some. Among 37,000 or so clones listed, 80% to 90% were seen once. The specimen sequenced was PBMCs. These receptors were obtained from a woman aged 40 to 50 in good health and CMV-seronegative.

V usage is TRBV7-9 and J usage is TRBJ2-5, with 7 bases fitting TRBD2. Germline V CDR1 and CDR2: SEHNR, FQNEAQ (reference sequence). The CDR3 runs to 14 residues. Germline trimming cut 5 bases from V and 2 bases from J; bases unmatched to any gene: 5. The CDR3 is CASSPEGLQETQYF. CDR3 nucleotide sequence: TGTGCCAGCAGCCCCGAGGGACTACAAGAGACCCAGTACTTC.

The V call is TRBV7-2, the J call TRBJ1-2, with 9 bases lining up with TRBD1. This CDR3 spans 15 amino acids. Germline loops: CDR1 SGHTA, CDR2 FQGNSA. The V segment lost 3 bases and the J segment 7 bases; nucleotides outside the gene matches: 9. The CDR3 sequence: CASSFERGQGTGYTF. As DNA, the CDR3 is TGTGCCAGCAGCTTCGAACGCGGACAGGGGACTGGCTACACCTTC.

The chain recombines TRBV7-3 with TRBJ1-2; TRBD1 might be the D (6 bases). Looked up from germline, CDR1 is SGHTA and CDR2 is FQGTGA. CDR3 length: 14 residues. Trimming stripped 0 bases from V and 7 bases from J, with 12 bases between. CDR3 coding DNA: TGTGCCAGCAGCTTAACGCCGGGGGGCGGTGGCTACACCTTC. This translates into CASSLTPGGGGYTF.

In its sample, this clone was seen a few times. V is TRBV28 and J is TRBJ1-3, with a possible D match to TRBD1 (5 bases). The CDR3 runs 11 residues. Trimming removed 6 bases at V and 8 bases at J, with 8 bases between. Per germline, CDR1 MDHEN and CDR2 SYDVKM. The CDR3 DNA follows: TGTGCCAGCAGGCGGGACCACACCATATATTTT. It codes for CASRRDHTIYF.

This clone occurred once. Written as DNA, the CDR3 is TGTGCCAGCAGCCCCCCGGGTAGCGGGGGCCGCCGTGAGCAGTTCTTC. Its protein is CASSPPGSGGRREQFF. V is TRBV7-2 and J is TRBJ2-1; 9 bases line up with TRBD2. Looked up from germline, CDR1 is SGHTA and CDR2 is FQGNSA. The CDR3 contains 16 residues. Trimming cost V 5 bases and J 9 bases; bases outside gene matches: 14.

The chain couples TRBV7-9 to TRBJ2-3; 7 nucleotides align to TRBD1. V lost 2 bases and J lost 4; bases outside the gene matches: 15. The CDR3 length is 18 residues. In germline, CDR1 is SEHNR, CDR2 FQNEAQ (reference sequence). CDR3 region: CASSLFRTGIFQSDTQYF. CDR3 nucleotide sequence: TGTGCCAGCAGCTTATTCCGGACAGGAATCTTTCAATCAGATACGCAGTATTTT.

The chain uses TRBV6-1 and TRBJ1-2; 8 positions agree with TRBD1. V lost 2 bases and J lost 8; bases outside the gene matches: 7. The CDR3 extends over 14 amino acids. Germline V gene sequence: CDR1 MNHNS, CDR2 SASEGT. Written as DNA, the CDR3 is TGTGCCAGCAGTGAAACTACAGGGGGAGGGGGCTACACCTTC. Amino acids: CASSETTGGGGYTF.

J is TRBJ1-2 and V is TRBV6-1; D gene uncertain. V was shortened by 1 base and J by 4 bases, with 7 bases between the two germline ends. This CDR3 comprises 13 residues. The germline V gene has CDR1 MNHNS and CDR2 SASEGT. The CDR3 loop reads CASSEVGLYGYTF. As DNA, the CDR3 is TGTGCCAGCAGTGAAGTGGGCCTCTATGGCTACACCTTC.

This chain links TRBV4-3 with TRBJ2-7, with D maybe TRBD1 (6 bases). This CDR3 is 16 amino acids long. Trimming took 0 bases from V and 2 from J, leaving 14 bases between them. The germline CDR1 and CDR2 sequences are LGHNA and YSLEER. As DNA, the CDR3 is TGCGCCAGCAGCCAAGACTGGCAGGGGCTCCCCTACGAGCAGTACGTC. It encodes CASSQDWQGLPYEQYV.